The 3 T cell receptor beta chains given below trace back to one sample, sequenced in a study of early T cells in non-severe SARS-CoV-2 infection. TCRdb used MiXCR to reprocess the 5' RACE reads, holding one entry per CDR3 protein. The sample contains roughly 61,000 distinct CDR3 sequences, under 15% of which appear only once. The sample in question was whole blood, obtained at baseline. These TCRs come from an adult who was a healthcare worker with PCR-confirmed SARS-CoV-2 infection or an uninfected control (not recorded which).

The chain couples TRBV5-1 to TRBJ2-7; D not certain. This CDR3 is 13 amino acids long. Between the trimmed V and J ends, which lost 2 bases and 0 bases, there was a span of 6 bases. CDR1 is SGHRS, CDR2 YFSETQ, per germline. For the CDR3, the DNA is TGCGCCAGCAGCTTAGAGGACTCCTACGAGCAGTACTTC. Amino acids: CASSLEDSYEQYF.

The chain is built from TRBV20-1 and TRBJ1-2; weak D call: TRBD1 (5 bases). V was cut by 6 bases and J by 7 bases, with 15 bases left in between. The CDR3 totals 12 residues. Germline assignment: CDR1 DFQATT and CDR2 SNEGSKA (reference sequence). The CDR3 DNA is TGCAGTGCCAGGGAAAAGGCAGTTGGCTACACCTTC. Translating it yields CSAREKAVGYTF.

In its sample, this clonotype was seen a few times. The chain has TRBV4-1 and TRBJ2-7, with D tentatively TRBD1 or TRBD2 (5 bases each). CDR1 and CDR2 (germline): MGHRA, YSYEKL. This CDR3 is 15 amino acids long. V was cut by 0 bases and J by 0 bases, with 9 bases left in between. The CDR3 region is CASSQDGTASYEQYF. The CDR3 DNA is TGCGCCAGCAGCCAAGACGGGACGGCCTCCTACGAGCAGTACTTC.